This T cell receptor (beta chain) was identified in a study of T cell repertoires in cytomegalovirus infection. Study details: CMV infection plus the matching HLA type was flagged by public TCR beta signatures.

Study-wide results and caveats: In two of eight donors, the top clonotype was HLA-C-restricted CMV-specific.

Worth noting for this clonotype: Its antigen is not identified.

From the reads, TCRdb called clonotypes with MiXCR, one entry per CDR3 protein. Among 400,000 or so distinct CDR3 sequences, about a sixth were seen once, and the ten largest hold under 9%. Looked up from germline, CDR1 is MDHEN and CDR2 is SYDVKM. The CDR3 is made up of 11 amino acids. The V gene lost 6 bases and the J gene lost 9 bases, with 9 bases spanning the gap. The chain couples TRBV28 to TRBJ1-5; D is uncertain. The clonotype was recovered from a human donor in good health (CMV status not recorded). Some clones in this sample may be carry-over from other donors' samples. Input material: PBMCs. CDR3 region: CASSGRTPQHF. In nucleotides, the CDR3 is TGTGCCAGCAGCGGGCGGACGCCCCAGCATTTT.